The 4 T cell receptor beta chains reported below all come from one sample, sequenced in a study of cytomegalovirus exposure and HLA in healthy donors. Primers included in the PCR were 60 Vbeta and 13 Jbeta primers. Sequencing used immunoSEQ multiplex PCR; TCRdb keeps in-frame clones, though not all of them. The data contain around 150,000 clones, 75% to 80% of them seen just once; the ten biggest clones take up under 0.8%. Sequencing input: PBMCs. These receptors originate from a male donor in good health and CMV-seronegative.

The chain has TRBV10-3 and TRBJ2-3; D is uncertain. V was shortened by 0 bases and J by 3 bases, with 16 bases between the two germline ends. The CDR3 has 17 residues. The germline gives CDR1 ENHRY, CDR2 SYGVKD. CDR3 sequence: CAISESVGTIGTDTQYF. CDR3 nucleotides: TGTGCCATCAGTGAGTCGGTCGGTACTATTGGGACAGATACGCAGTATTTT.

V and J are TRBV5-4 and TRBJ1-1; no firm D call. The V gene's germline CDR1 is SGHNT and CDR2 YYREEE (reference sequence). CDR3 size: 13 residues. Between the trimmed V and J ends, which lost 2 bases and 5 bases, there was a span of 10 bases. The DNA of the CDR3 is TGTGCCAGCAGCTTTCCGGAGGTTACTGAAGCTTTCTTT. It is translated as CASSFPEVTEAFF.

This chain uses TRBV29-1 with TRBJ2-3, with 10 bases aligning to TRBD1. This CDR3 has 16 residues. Germline V gene lookup returns CDR1 SQVTM and CDR2 ANQGSEA. Trimming at V came to 3 bases and at J to 2 bases, leaving 8 bases not matched to a gene. The CDR3, as DNA: TGCAGCGTTGAGGGACAGGGGTTTACGATCACAGATACGCAGTATTTT. As protein: CSVEGQGFTITDTQYF.

J is TRBJ2-7 and V is TRBV2, with D tentatively TRBD1 (6 bases). The CDR3 extends over 12 amino acids. Germline V gene data show CDR1 as SNHLY and CDR2 as FYNNEI. V lost 4 bases, J lost 3 bases, and 7 bases lay in between. CDR3 coding DNA: TGTGCCAGCAGTGGGGACAACTACGAGCAGTACTTC. This translates into CASSGDNYEQYF.